These 19 T cell receptor beta chains share one sample of origin, sequenced in a study of human T cells and chemical hapten exposure. Regarding time point: pre-sensitization, week 0. Treatment indicated: therapeutic diphenylcyclopropenone sensitization with weekly scalp DPC. Using its own MiXCR run on the RACE reads, TCRdb lists one record per CDR3 protein. The table records 40,000 to 50,000 distinct CDR3 sequences, around 12% of them present only once. Here the sequenced sample was whole blood, taken in connection with sensitization to the hapten diphenylcyclopropenone (DPC). The receptors here all came from a woman aged 30 to 39 with alopecia areata. Some clones in this sample may be carry-over from other donors' samples.

This chain connects TRBV28 to TRBJ2-1; TRBD2 matches 10 bases. V dropped 8 bases and J dropped 5; count of bases not matched to a gene: 21. The CDR3 totals 19 residues. Germline V lookup: CDR1 MDHEN, CDR2 SYDVKM. The CDR3 protein is CASRGGGSFTSGTNNEQFF. The CDR3 DNA is TGTGCCAGCCGAGGGGGCGGAAGTTTCACTAGCGGGACTAACAATGAGCAGTTCTTC.

The table lists this clonotype with many counts. The V and J genes are TRBV2 and TRBJ2-7; D is unclear. The germline gives CDR1 SNHLY, CDR2 FYNNEI. There are 15 residues in the CDR3. V dropped 4 bases and J dropped 1 base, with 14 bases sitting between them. CDR3 sequence reads: CASSGETSASYEQYF. DNA for the CDR3: TGTGCCAGCAGTGGAGAGACCTCGGCGTCCTACGAGCAGTACTTC.

In this sample, this clonotype turned up many times. The chain employs TRBV29-1 and TRBJ2-1, with no clear D. There are 12 residues in the CDR3. Trimming shortened V by 4 bases and J by 8 bases, and 12 bases separated the two germline ends. Germline V gene data show CDR1 as SQVTM and CDR2 as ANQGSEA. The chain's CDR3 is CSVVVYGDEQFF. The CDR3 DNA reads as TGCAGCGTTGTTGTATATGGCGATGAGCAGTTCTTC.

This clonotype has more than one count but fewer than ten. The chain couples TRBV28 to TRBJ2-7, with D hard to call. The germline V gene has CDR1 MDHEN and CDR2 SYDVKM. The length of the CDR3 is 12 residues. V was trimmed by 7 bases and J by 2 bases, leaving 9 bases between them. The DNA for the CDR3 is TGTGCCAGCACCGCCCTTACCTACGAGCAGTACTTC. Its translation is CASTALTYEQYF.

This clonotype has just a few counts. The rearrangement uses TRBV7-2 and TRBJ2-6; 8 bases align to TRBD1. Germline-derived CDR1 and CDR2 are SGHTA and FQGNSA. CDR3 length: 22 residues. The ends lost 6 bases at V and 3 bases at J; junction bases unmatched: 25. The CDR3 loop is CASSRLLVRDRTFQGGANVLTF. CDR3 nucleotide sequence: TGTGCCAGCAGTCGACTCTTAGTTCGGGACAGGACGTTCCAGGGTGGGGCCAACGTCCTGACTTTC.

The chain joins TRBV27 to TRBJ2-3, with D perhaps being TRBD1 or TRBD2 (5 bases each). V lost 8 bases and J lost 7, with 16 bases in between. The CDR3 runs 13 residues. Germline V CDR1 and CDR2: MNHEY, SMNVEV (reference sequence). As DNA, the CDR3 is TGTGCCAGCGGGACCCCCCCGGCAAATACGCAGTATTTT. It yields the protein CASGTPPANTQYF.

V is TRBV20-1 and J is TRBJ1-5; D is uncertain. The CDR3 loop spans 12 amino acids. Trimming took off 7 bases at V and 5 bases at J, with 12 bases between the two ends. CDR1 and CDR2 from the germline V gene are DFQATT and SNEGSKA (reference sequence). The DNA for the CDR3 is TGCAGTGGGATAACACAGCATCAGCCCCAGCATTTT. Its translation: CSGITQHQPQHF.

There are many counts of this clonotype. J is TRBJ2-5 and V is TRBV7-2; TRBD1 matches 9 bases. The germline V gene encodes CDR1 SGHTA and CDR2 FQGNSA. The CDR3 loop spans 14 amino acids. V lost 5 bases to trimming and J lost 4 bases; unmatched junction nucleotides: 5. The CDR3 loop is CASSLNRGRETQYF. CDR3 coding DNA: TGTGCCAGCAGCCTTAACAGGGGGCGAGAGACCCAGTACTTC.

The chain is built from TRBV20-1 and TRBJ1-2, with 10 bases fitting TRBD1. Germline-derived CDR1 and CDR2 are DFQATT and SNEGSKA (reference sequence). Trimming at V came to 4 bases and at J to 6 bases, leaving 8 bases not matched to a gene. This CDR3 contains 14 residues. The chain's CDR3 is CSANAGTGVNGYTF. The CDR3 bases are TGCAGTGCTAACGCCGGGACAGGGGTAAATGGCTACACCTTC.

In its sample, this clonotype was seen a few times. The V gene is TRBV29-1, the J gene TRBJ2-5; the D is unclear. The V end was cut by 2 bases, the J end by 1 base, with 5 bases between. Germline CDR1 and CDR2: SQVTM and ANQGSEA. CDR3 length equals 12 residues. The CDR3 here is CSVESGQETQYF. The DNA for the CDR3 is TGCAGCGTTGAATCCGGCCAAGAGACCCAGTACTTC. Full variable domain (outside the CDR3, taken from reference TRBV29-1 and TRBJ2-5): SAVISQKPSRDICQRGTSLTIQCQVDSQVTMMFWYRQQPGQSLTLIATANQGSEATYESGFVIDKFPISRPNLTFSTLTVSNMSPEDSSIYLCSVESGQETQYFGPGTRLLVL.

This clonotype was found many times. The gene calls are TRBV12-3 or TRBV12-4 and TRBJ2-1; D unclear. This CDR3 region has 12 residues. V was pared by 3 bases and J by 12 bases, with 12 bases between. CDR3: CASSLVSNGQFF. CDR3 bases: TGTGCCAGCAGTTTGGTTAGCAACGGGCAGTTCTTC.

This clonotype turned up a few times. The rearrangement links TRBV4-1 to TRBJ2-1; a possible D gene is TRBD1 (6 bases). The V and J ends lost 4 bases and 9 bases respectively, with 25 bases between them. From germline, CDR1 is MGHRA and CDR2 YSYEKL. The CDR3 is made up of 17 amino acids. Here the CDR3 DNA reads TGCGCCAGCAGCCTTGCCCCCCTGACAGGACTCCAATTTGAGCAGTTCTTC. Protein product: CASSLAPLTGLQFEQFF.

The chain uses TRBV3-1 and TRBJ1-4; no clear D gene. There are 16 residues in the CDR3. In germline, CDR1 is LGHDT, CDR2 YNNKEL (reference sequence). The germline V and J ends were trimmed by 0 bases and 8 bases, with 16 bases remaining between them. The CDR3 sequence: CASSQERRPEGEKLFF. The CDR3 nucleotides are TGTGCCAGCAGCCAAGAAAGGAGGCCGGAAGGCGAAAAACTGTTTTTT.

The J gene is TRBJ2-7, the V gene TRBV6-5; 7 positions match TRBD2. The V segment lost 6 bases and the J segment 2 bases; nucleotides outside the gene matches: 13. There are 16 residues in the CDR3. Germline loops: CDR1 MNHEY, CDR2 SVGAGI. The CDR3 spells CASSSPPGGRAYEQYF. The CDR3 bases are TGTGCCAGCAGCTCACCCCCCGGCGGGAGAGCCTACGAGCAGTACTTC.

This clonotype was recorded many times. CDR3 coding DNA: TGTGCCAGCAGCCAAGGACTAGCGGGCTACGAGCAGTTCTTC. Encoded protein: CASSQGLAGYEQFF. The V gene is TRBV4-2, the J gene TRBJ2-1, with 10 bases lining up with TRBD2. The CDR3 spans 14 residues. The J segment lost 10 bases and the V segment lost 1 base, leaving 4 bases of the junction unmatched. CDR1 and CDR2 (germline): LGHNA, YNFKEQ.

There are many counts of this clonotype. The chain links TRBV4-2 to TRBJ1-6; weak D call: TRBD1 (5 bases). The V gene lost 0 bases and the J gene lost 11 bases, with 14 bases spanning the gap. The CDR3 consists of 15 residues. The V gene's germline CDR1 is LGHNA and CDR2 YNFKEQ. CDR3 region: CASSQDKGPGPPLHF. CDR3 DNA sequence: TGTGCCAGCAGCCAAGATAAAGGCCCAGGGCCACCCCTCCACTTT.

The table lists this clonotype with many counts. This chain links TRBV20-1 with TRBJ2-7; 9 nucleotides match TRBD2. The V gene end was trimmed by 3 bases and the J gene end by 2 bases; junction bases not matched to a gene: 8. This CDR3 is 15 amino acids long. CDR1 DFQATT and CDR2 SNEGSKA come from the germline V gene (reference sequence). Here the CDR3 DNA reads TGCAGTGCTAGTTTTGATGCGGGAGGGCCCTACGAGCAGTACTTC. It codes for CSASFDAGGPYEQYF.

This chain joins TRBV20-1 and TRBJ1-3, with 7 bases fitting TRBD1. There are 15 residues in the CDR3. Trimming took 4 bases from V and 2 from J; bases not matched to a gene: 8. Germline V gives CDR1 DFQATT, CDR2 SNEGSKA (reference sequence). The DNA of the CDR3 is TGCAGTGCTAAAGACAGGGCTGTTGCTGGAAACACCATATATTTT. Its translation: CSAKDRAVAGNTIYF.

V and J are TRBV20-1 and TRBJ2-3; D ambiguous. This CDR3 comprises 10 residues. Germline CDR1 is DFQATT and CDR2 is SNEGSKA (reference sequence). The CDR3 DNA reads as TGCAGCCCGTCCTCGGATACGCAGTATTTT. It translates to CSPSSDTQYF.